Presented here are 7 T cell receptor beta chains from one specimen sequenced in a study of T cell changes during pregnancy in multiple sclerosis. Profiling relied on immunoSEQ multiplex PCR, and the TCRdb table lists in-frame clones only, not all of them. The sample holds 58,000 or so clones, about nine tenths seen once. This specimen was peripheral blood, taken after pregnancy. The receptors were sampled from a female donor with multiple sclerosis, enrolled in a pregnancy study.

The V call is TRBV7-2, the J call TRBJ2-7; D possibly corresponds to TRBD1 (6 bases). The CDR3 loop spans 14 amino acids. Trimming took 1 base from V and 3 from J, leaving 10 bases between them. The germline CDR1 and CDR2 sequences are SGHTA and FQGNSA. The chain's CDR3 is CASSLGGQFYEQYF. CDR3 in DNA: TGTGCCAGCAGCTTAGGCGGACAGTTCTACGAGCAGTACTTC. The whole variable domain, filled in from reference TRBV7-2 and TRBJ2-7, reads GAGVSQSPSNKVTEKGKDVELRCDPISGHTALYWYRQSLGQGLEFLIYFQGNSAPDKSGLPSDRFSAERTGGSVSTLTIQRTQQEDSAVYLCASSLGGQFYEQYFGPGTRLTVT.

The chain combines TRBV7-9 with TRBJ2-5, with 7 positions matching TRBD1. The CDR3 contains 13 residues. Trimming cost V 8 bases and J 5 bases; bases outside gene matches: 8. Germline V gives CDR1 SEHNR, CDR2 FQNEAQ (reference sequence). The CDR3 bases are TGTGCCAGCTGCAGAGGGGGCATTGAGACCCAGTACTTC. Translation gives CASCRGGIETQYF.

This sequence joins TRBV4-2 and TRBJ2-3; D is uncertain. The germline gives CDR1 LGHNA, CDR2 YNFKEQ. Trimming took 0 bases from V and 6 from J, leaving 4 bases between them. This CDR3 region has 12 residues. CDR3 amino acids: CASSQDLDTQYF. CDR3 DNA sequence: TGTGCCAGCAGCCAAGATCTCGATACGCAGTATTTT.

The rearrangement uses TRBV27 and TRBJ2-1, with TRBD2 as a possible D gene (6 bases). The CDR3 consists of 15 residues. Germline V gene sequence: CDR1 MNHEY, CDR2 SMNVEV (reference sequence). Between the trimmed V and J ends, which lost 1 base and 6 bases, there was a span of 13 bases. The CDR3 sequence: CASSLYVGGPNEQFF. As DNA, the CDR3 is TGTGCCAGCAGTTTATATGTGGGGGGACCCAATGAGCAGTTCTTC.

This clone has just one count. V usage is TRBV6-6 and J usage is TRBJ2-3, with 9 bases lining up with TRBD2. V lost 11 bases and J lost 2; bases outside the gene matches: 11. The length of the CDR3 is 15 residues. CDR1 MNHNY and CDR2 SVGAGI come from the germline V gene (reference sequence). The CDR3 sequence: CASRGERGVTDTQYF. The CDR3 nucleotides are TGTGCCTCAAGGGGTGAGCGGGGGGTCACAGATACGCAGTATTTT.

This chain joins TRBV21-1 and TRBJ1-1. TRBV21-1 is described as a pseudogene. The CDR3 covers 17 residues. This chain's CDR3 is CASSKAARERVNTEAFF. CDR3 sequence (DNA): TGTGCCAGCAGCAAAGCAGCGAGGGAGAGGGTGAACACTGAAGCTTTCTTT.

The V and J genes are TRBV5-1 and TRBJ1-2, with TRBD1 matching 9 bases. The V segment lost 3 bases and the J segment 4 bases; nucleotides outside the gene matches: 13. Germline lookup yields CDR1 SGHRS and CDR2 YFSETQ. CDR3 length equals 17 residues. The CDR3 region is CASSSSIQGAVGYGYTF. The CDR3, as DNA: TGCGCCAGCAGCTCCTCTATACAGGGGGCGGTTGGCTATGGCTACACCTTC.